Presented here are 17 T cell receptor beta chains from one specimen sequenced in a study of CD8+ T cells in alopecia areata. As to treatment: oral pan-JAK inhibitor, 5-10 mg twice daily. RNA extraction was followed by reverse transcription into cDNA, which acted as the sequencing template. Generated by immunoSEQ multiplex PCR, the TCRdb table keeps only in-frame clones and is missing some. The table has about 220,000 clones, 50% to 70% seen once. The specimen was CD4+ T cells sorted from blood, collected at week 4, from a patient treated with tofacitinib. These receptor sequences come from a human donor with alopecia areata.

This clone was recorded only once. The chain uses TRBV27 and TRBJ2-3; the match to TRBD1 covers 9 bases. This CDR3 spans 15 amino acids. J was trimmed by 4 bases and V by 7 bases; bases with no gene match: 9. The germline V gene encodes CDR1 MNHEY and CDR2 SMNVEV (reference sequence). CDR3 DNA: TGTGCCAGCAATAAACCGGGACAGGGCGCAGATACGCAGTATTTT. As protein: CASNKPGQGADTQYF.

The chain combines TRBV25-1 with TRBJ1-1; D perhaps matches TRBD1 (5 bases). Trimming left V 1 base short and J 2 bases short, with 8 bases between. Germline V CDR1 and CDR2: MGHDK, SYGVNS. The CDR3 consists of 14 residues. CDR3 in amino acids: CASSESGGNTEAFF. The CDR3 DNA is TGTGCCAGCAGTGAATCGGGGGGAAACACTGAAGCTTTCTTT.

The V and J genes are TRBV5-1 and TRBJ1-1; D call uncertain. V was shortened by 0 bases and J by 8 bases, with 11 bases between the two germline ends. Germline CDR1 is SGHRS and CDR2 is YFSETQ. This CDR3 contains 13 residues. CDR3 in amino acids: CASSLAGGNEAFF. As DNA, the CDR3 is TGCGCCAGCAGCTTGGCGGGTGGAAACGAAGCTTTCTTT.

This rearrangement joins TRBV2 to TRBJ2-5; D is ambiguous. The CDR3 has 16 amino acids. Per the germline V gene, CDR1 is SNHLY and CDR2 is FYNNEI. V dropped 0 bases and J dropped 4 bases, with 15 bases sitting between them. DNA for the CDR3: TGTGCCAGCAGTGAAGCGCTTGCCTACCTGGGAGAGACCCAGTACTTC. This sequence encodes CASSEALAYLGETQYF.

This clone was detected only a few times. This chain joins TRBV9 and TRBJ2-5; 7 bases align to TRBD1. Germline V gives CDR1 SGDLS, CDR2 YYNGEE. V trimming: 1 base; J trimming: 7 bases; junction bases outside the gene matches: 4. The length of the CDR3 is 13 residues. DNA for the CDR3: TGTGCCAGCAGCGTATCGGACAGGACGACCCAGTACTTC. Its protein product is CASSVSDRTTQYF. Full variable domain (remainder filled in from reference TRBV9 and TRBJ2-5): DSGVTQTPKHLITATGQRVTLRCSPRSGDLSVYWYQQSLDQGLQFLIQYYNGEERAKGNILERFSAQQFPDLHSELNLSSLELGDSALYFCASSVSDRTTQYFGPGTRLLVL.

The chain joins TRBV2 to TRBJ2-3, with D perhaps matching TRBD1 (5 bases). Between the trimmed V and J ends, which lost 5 bases and 0 bases, there was a span of 9 bases. CDR1 and CDR2 from the germline V gene are SNHLY and FYNNEI. CDR3 length: 14 amino acids. The CDR3 region has the DNA TGTGCCAGCAGTTATCAGGGAAGCACAGATACGCAGTATTTT. Translation: CASSYQGSTDTQYF.

V gene TRBV7-8 combines with J gene TRBJ2-7, with 7 bases matching TRBD1. Trimming took 7 bases from V and 3 from J; bases not matched to a gene: 9. This CDR3 is built from 14 residues. Looked up from germline, CDR1 is SGHVS and CDR2 is FQNEAQ. The CDR3 DNA reads TGTGCCAGCAACCTCCGGGACAGCAGCTACGAGCAGTACTTC. This gives the protein CASNLRDSSYEQYF.

This clone has only a few counts. An end of the junction differs from the germline gene, which may be a read error. The chain has TRBV7-3 and TRBJ1-6; the D gene is possibly TRBD1 (5 bases). CDR3 length: 16 residues. Germline CDR1 and CDR2: SGHTA and FQGTGA. The CDR3 loop reads CASSSDPAGHNSPLHF. Written as DNA, the CDR3 is TGTGCCAGCAGCTCCGACCCCGCAGGACATAATTCGCCCCTCCACTTT. Variable domain in full (rest from reference TRBV7-3 and TRBJ1-6): GAGVSQTPSNKVTEKGKYVELRCDPISGHTALYWYRQSLGQGPEFLIYFQGTGAADDSGLPNDRFFAVRPEGSVSTLKIQRTERGDSAVYLCASSSDPAGHNSPLHFGNGTRLTVT.

The chain is built from TRBV4-3 and TRBJ1-2; D is unresolved. CDR3 length equals 12 residues. Germline CDR1 is LGHNA and CDR2 is YSLEER. Between the trimmed V and J ends, which lost 1 base and 4 bases, there was a span of 4 bases. CDR3 protein: CASSQGLYGYTF. Here the CDR3 DNA reads TGCGCCAGCAGCCAAGGGCTCTATGGCTACACCTTC.

V gene TRBV6-1 combines with J gene TRBJ2-7; D is perhaps TRBD1 (5 bases). Germline-derived CDR1 and CDR2 are MNHNS and SASEGT. The CDR3 covers 15 residues. V lost 7 bases to trimming and J lost 4 bases, with 20 bases between them. The CDR3 DNA reads as TGTGCCAGCAATTCAGCCAGGACACAACCTTACGAGCAGTACTTC. It specifies CASNSARTQPYEQYF.

V and J are TRBV7-2 and TRBJ2-2, with D perhaps given as TRBD1 or TRBD2 (6 bases each). V was shortened by 3 bases and J by 4 bases, with 12 bases between the two germline ends. Germline V CDR1 and CDR2: SGHTA, FQGNSA. This CDR3 contains 15 residues. CDR3 region: CASSLRGGITGELFF. The CDR3 DNA is TGTGCCAGCAGCTTGAGAGGGGGGATCACCGGGGAGCTGTTTTTT.

This chain links TRBV19 with TRBJ2-5, with D perhaps TRBD2 (6 bases). Trimming shortened V by 5 bases and J by 5 bases, and 12 bases separated the two germline ends. Germline values: CDR1 LNHDA, CDR2 SQIVND (reference sequence). The CDR3 covers 13 residues. This CDR3 is CASSPKSGETQYF. As DNA, the CDR3 is TGTGCCAGTAGTCCAAAAAGCGGGGAGACCCAGTACTTC.

The V gene is TRBV19, the J gene TRBJ1-2, with D unclear. The CDR3 length is 15 residues. The V end was cut by 0 bases, the J end by 2 bases, with 10 bases between. Per the germline V gene, CDR1 is LNHDA and CDR2 is SQIVND (reference sequence). CDR3 loop: CASSIDITANYGYTF. CDR3 nucleotides: TGTGCCAGTAGTATAGATATCACGGCGAACTATGGCTACACCTTC.

This clone was seen only a few times. The chain carries TRBV30 and TRBJ2-4, with D tentatively TRBD1 (6 bases). Germline CDR1 and CDR2: GTSNPN and SVGIG (reference sequence). V was shortened by 4 bases and J by 7 bases, with 11 bases between the two germline ends. The CDR3 covers 12 residues. The CDR3 reads CAWNRDGNIQYF. CDR3 sequence (DNA): TGTGCCTGGAACAGGGACGGGAACATTCAGTACTTC. The entire variable domain, with the rest obtained from reference TRBV30 and TRBJ2-4, is as follows: SQTIHQWPATLVQPVGSPLSLECTVEGTSNPNLYWYRQAAGRGLQLLFYSVGIGQISSEVPQNLSASRPQDRQFILSSKKLLLSDSGFYLCAWNRDGNIQYFGAGTRLSVL.

The rearrangement links TRBV30 to TRBJ1-1; D might be TRBD1 (5 bases). Trimming left V 4 bases short and J 1 base short, with 13 bases between. Germline CDR1 reads GTSNPN; CDR2 reads SVGIG (reference sequence). This CDR3 is built from 14 residues. In DNA, the CDR3 is TGTGCCTGGATCAAACGGGACCAGAACACTGAAGCTTTCTTT. Translating it yields CAWIKRDQNTEAFF.

Comment on this clone: Other DNA sequences from this sample encode an identical CDR3 as well. V and J are TRBV20-1 and TRBJ2-3, with unresolved D. Germline CDR1 and CDR2: DFQATT and SNEGSKA (reference sequence). The V gene lost 6 bases and the J gene lost 1 base, with 2 bases spanning the gap. The CDR3 totals 10 residues. CDR3 in amino acids: CSARTDTQYF. DNA of the CDR3: TGCAGTGCGCGCACAGATACGCAGTATTTT.

This clone was seen a handful of times. The chain has TRBV6-5 and TRBJ2-7; no definite D call. This CDR3 contains 13 residues. Germline lookup yields CDR1 MNHEY and CDR2 SVGAGI. The germline V and J ends were trimmed by 6 bases and 0 bases, with 9 bases remaining between them. This CDR3 reads CASRGPSSYEQYF. CDR3 coding DNA: TGTGCCAGCAGGGGCCCGAGCTCCTACGAGCAGTACTTC.